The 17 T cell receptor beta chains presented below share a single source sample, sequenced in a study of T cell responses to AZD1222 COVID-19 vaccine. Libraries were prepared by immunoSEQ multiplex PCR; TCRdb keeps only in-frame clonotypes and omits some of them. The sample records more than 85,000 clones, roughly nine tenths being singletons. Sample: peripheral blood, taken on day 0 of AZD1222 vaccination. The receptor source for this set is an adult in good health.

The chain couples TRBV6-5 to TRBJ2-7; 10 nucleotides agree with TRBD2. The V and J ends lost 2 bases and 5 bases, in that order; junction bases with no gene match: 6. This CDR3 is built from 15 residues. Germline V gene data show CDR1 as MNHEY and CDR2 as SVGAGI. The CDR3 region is CASSYGPSGSHEQYF. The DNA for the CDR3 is TGTGCCAGCAGTTACGGCCCTAGCGGGAGCCACGAGCAGTACTTC.

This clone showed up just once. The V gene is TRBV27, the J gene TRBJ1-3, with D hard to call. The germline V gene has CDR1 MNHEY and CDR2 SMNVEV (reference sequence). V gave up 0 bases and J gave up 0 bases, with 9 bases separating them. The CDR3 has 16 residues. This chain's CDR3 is CASSLSRAVSGNTIYF. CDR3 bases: TGTGCCAGCAGTTTATCGAGGGCAGTCTCTGGAAACACCATATATTTT.

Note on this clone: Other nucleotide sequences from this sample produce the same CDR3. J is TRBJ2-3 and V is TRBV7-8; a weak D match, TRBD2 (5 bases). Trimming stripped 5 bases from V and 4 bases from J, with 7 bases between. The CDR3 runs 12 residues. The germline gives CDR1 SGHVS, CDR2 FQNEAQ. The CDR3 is CASSPGADTQYF. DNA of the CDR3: TGTGCCAGCAGCCCCGGGGCAGATACGCAGTATTTT.

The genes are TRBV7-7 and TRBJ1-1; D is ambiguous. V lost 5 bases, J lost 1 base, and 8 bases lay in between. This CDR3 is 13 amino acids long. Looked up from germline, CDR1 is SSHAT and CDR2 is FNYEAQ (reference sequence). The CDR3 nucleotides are TGTGCCAGCAGCGCCGACACGAACACTGAAGCTTTCTTT. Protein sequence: CASSADTNTEAFF.

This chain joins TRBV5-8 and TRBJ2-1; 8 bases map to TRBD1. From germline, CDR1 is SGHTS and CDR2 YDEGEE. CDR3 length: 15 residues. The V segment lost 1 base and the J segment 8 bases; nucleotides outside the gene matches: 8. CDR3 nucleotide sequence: TGTGCCAGCAGCTTGACCCTCCAGGGGGCTGATGAGCAGTTCTTC. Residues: CASSLTLQGADEQFF.

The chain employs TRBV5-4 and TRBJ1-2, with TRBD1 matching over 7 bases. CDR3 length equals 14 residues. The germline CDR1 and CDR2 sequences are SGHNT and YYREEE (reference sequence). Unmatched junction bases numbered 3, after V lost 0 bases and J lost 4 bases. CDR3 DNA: TGTGCCAGCAGCTTGGAGGGACAGATCTATGGCTACACCTTC. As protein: CASSLEGQIYGYTF. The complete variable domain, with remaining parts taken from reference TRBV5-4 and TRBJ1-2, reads ETGVTQSPTHLIKTRGQQVTLRCSSQSGHNTVSWYQQALGQGPQFIFQYYREEENGRGNFPPRFSGLQFPNYSSELNVNALELDDSALYLCASSLEGQIYGYTFGSGTRLTVV.

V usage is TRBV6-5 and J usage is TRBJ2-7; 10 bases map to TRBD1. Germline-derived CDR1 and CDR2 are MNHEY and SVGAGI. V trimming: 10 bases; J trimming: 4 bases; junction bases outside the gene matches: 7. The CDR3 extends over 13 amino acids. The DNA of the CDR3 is TGTGCCACGCGGAGGGGACAGGGGTACGAGCAGTACTTC. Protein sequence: CATRRGQGYEQYF.

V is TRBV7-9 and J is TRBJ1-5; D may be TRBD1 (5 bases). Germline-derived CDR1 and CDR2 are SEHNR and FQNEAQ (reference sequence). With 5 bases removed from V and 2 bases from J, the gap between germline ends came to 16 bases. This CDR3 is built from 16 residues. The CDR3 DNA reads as TGTGCCAGCAGCCTTATTATGGGGACGGGCAATCAGCCCCAGCATTTT. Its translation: CASSLIMGTGNQPQHF.

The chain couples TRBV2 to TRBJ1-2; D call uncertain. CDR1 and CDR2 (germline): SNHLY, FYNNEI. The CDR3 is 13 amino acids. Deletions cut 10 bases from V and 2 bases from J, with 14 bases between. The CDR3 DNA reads TGTGCCACCTCACCTACACTAAACTATGGCTACACCTTC. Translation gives CATSPTLNYGYTF.

The CDR3 here is CASSQDSPGEQYF. As DNA, the CDR3 is TGTGCCAGCAGCCAAGATTCTCCGGGGGAGCAGTACTTC. This chain links TRBV3-1 (or the pseudogene TRBV3-2) with TRBJ2-7; D possibly corresponds to TRBD2 (5 bases). V lost 0 bases and J lost 7, with 10 bases in between. The germline V gene encodes CDR1 LGHDT and CDR2 YNNKEL (reference sequence). The CDR3 consists of 13 residues.

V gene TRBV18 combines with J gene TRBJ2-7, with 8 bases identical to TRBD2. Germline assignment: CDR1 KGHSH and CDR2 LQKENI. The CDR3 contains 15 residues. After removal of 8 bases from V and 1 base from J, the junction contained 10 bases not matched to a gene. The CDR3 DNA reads TGTGCCAGCCACCAAAGCGGGAGAGGGTCCTACGAGCAGTACTTC. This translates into CASHQSGRGSYEQYF.

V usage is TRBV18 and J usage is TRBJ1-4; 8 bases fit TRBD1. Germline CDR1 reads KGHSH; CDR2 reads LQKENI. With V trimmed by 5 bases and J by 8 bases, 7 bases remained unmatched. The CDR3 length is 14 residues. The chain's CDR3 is CASSTSGQGEKLFF. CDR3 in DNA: TGTGCCAGCTCAACATCAGGACAGGGAGAAAAACTGTTTTTT.

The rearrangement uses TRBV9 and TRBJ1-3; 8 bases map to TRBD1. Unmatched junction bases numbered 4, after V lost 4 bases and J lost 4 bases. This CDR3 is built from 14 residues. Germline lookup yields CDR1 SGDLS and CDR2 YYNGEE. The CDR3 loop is CASSLGQVGNTIYF. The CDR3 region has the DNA TGTGCCAGCAGCCTGGGACAGGTGGGAAACACCATATATTTT.

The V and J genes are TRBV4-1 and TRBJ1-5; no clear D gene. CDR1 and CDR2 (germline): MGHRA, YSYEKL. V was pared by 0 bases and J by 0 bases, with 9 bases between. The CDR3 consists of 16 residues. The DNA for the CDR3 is TGCGCCAGCAGCCAAGATCGGGGTTATAGCAATCAGCCCCAGCATTTT. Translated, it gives CASSQDRGYSNQPQHF.

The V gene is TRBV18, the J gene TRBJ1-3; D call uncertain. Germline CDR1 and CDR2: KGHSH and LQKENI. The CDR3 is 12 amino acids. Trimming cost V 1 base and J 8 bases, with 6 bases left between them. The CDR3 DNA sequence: TGTGCCAGCTCACCACAGGGAGACACCATATATTTT. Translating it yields CASSPQGDTIYF.

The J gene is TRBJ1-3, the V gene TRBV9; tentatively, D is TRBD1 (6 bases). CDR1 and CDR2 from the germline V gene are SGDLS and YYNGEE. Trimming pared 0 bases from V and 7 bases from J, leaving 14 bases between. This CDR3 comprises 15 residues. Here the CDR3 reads CASSVGDNRENTIYF. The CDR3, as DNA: TGTGCCAGCAGCGTAGGCGATAACAGGGAGAACACCATATATTTT.

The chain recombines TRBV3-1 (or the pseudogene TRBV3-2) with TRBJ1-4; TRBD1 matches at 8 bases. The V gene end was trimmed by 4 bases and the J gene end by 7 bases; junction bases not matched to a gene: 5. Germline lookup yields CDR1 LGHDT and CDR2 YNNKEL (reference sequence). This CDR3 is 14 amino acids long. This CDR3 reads CASSLRDRSEKLFF. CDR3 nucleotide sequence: TGTGCCAGCAGCCTCCGGGACAGGTCTGAAAAACTGTTTTTT.